Listed here are 24 T cell receptor beta chains from one sample, sequenced in a study of T cells in Graves' hyperthyroidism and ophthalmopathy. The CDR3 regions of TCR beta were amplified from RNA transcripts. TCR CDR3 regions were first amplified by RT-PCR with HTBI primers. TCRdb reprocessed the multiplex PCR reads with MiXCR, giving one entry per CDR3 protein. The sample holds about 410,000 distinct CDR3 sequences; 13% to 15% are singletons and the top ten take about 20%. The sequencing input was blood. The receptor set was obtained from a woman in her 30s with Graves' ophthalmopathy.

This clonotype showed up many times. The chain's CDR3 is CASSYVASLSYNEQFF. In DNA form, the CDR3 reads TGTGCCAGCAGTTACGTGGCTAGCCTATCCTACAATGAGCAGTTCTTC. The rearrangement links TRBV6-2 or TRBV6-3 to TRBJ2-1; maybe TRBD2 (5 bases). The germline V gene encodes CDR1 MNHEY and CDR2 SVGEGT. The CDR3 covers 16 residues. V was shortened by 2 bases and J by 1 base, with 12 bases between the two germline ends.

This clonotype was observed at least ten times. The chain uses TRBV2 and TRBJ1-2, with 9 bases identical to TRBD1. CDR3 length equals 12 residues. Germline loops: CDR1 SNHLY, CDR2 FYNNEI. Trimming at V came to 7 bases and at J to 6 bases, leaving 3 bases not matched to a gene. The chain's CDR3 is CASTGTGNGYTF. In DNA, the CDR3 is TGTGCCAGCACCGGGACAGGGAATGGCTACACCTTC.

The genes are TRBV20-1 and TRBJ2-7, with D perhaps matching TRBD2 (6 bases). V lost 5 bases and J lost 6, with 14 bases in between. This CDR3 has 12 amino acids. From germline, CDR1 is DFQATT and CDR2 SNEGSKA (reference sequence). In DNA form, the CDR3 reads TGCAGTGCTGGGGGGACCGACGGCGAGCAGTACTTC. Its protein product is CSAGGTDGEQYF.

This rearrangement joins TRBV5-1 to TRBJ2-7, with 9 bases matching TRBD1. CDR3 length: 15 amino acids. The J segment lost 6 bases and the V segment lost 0 bases, leaving 7 bases of the junction unmatched. Germline CDR1 reads SGHRS; CDR2 reads YFSETQ. CDR3 nucleotide sequence: TGCGCCAGCAGCTTGGCCCGGACAGGGGACTCCGAGCAGTACTTC. This gives the protein CASSLARTGDSEQYF.

This rearrangement joins TRBV7-8 to TRBJ2-3, with 11 positions matching TRBD2. With 4 bases clipped from V and 1 base from J, the junction kept 7 bases outside the gene matches. The germline V gene encodes CDR1 SGHVS and CDR2 FQNEAQ. The CDR3 is 17 amino acids. The CDR3 sequence is CASSYFRLAGRTDTQYF. For the CDR3, the DNA is TGTGCCAGCAGCTACTTTAGACTAGCGGGGCGCACAGATACGCAGTATTTT. Variable domain in full (rest from reference TRBV7-8 and TRBJ2-3): GAGVSQSPRYKVAKRGQDVALRCDPISGHVSLFWYQQALGQGPEFLTYFQNEAQLDKSGLPSDRFFAERPEGSVSTLKIQRTQQEDSAVYLCASSYFRLAGRTDTQYFGPGTRLTVL.

This clonotype has a count of ten or more. The chain has TRBV15 and TRBJ1-5, with unresolved D. The CDR3 length is 13 residues. From germline, CDR1 is LNHNV and CDR2 YYDKDF (reference sequence). The V end lost 2 bases, the J end lost 4 bases, and 6 bases lay between the germline ends. The CDR3 DNA reads as TGTGCCACCAGCAGACTTCCAAATCAGCCCCAGCATTTT. It specifies CATSRLPNQPQHF.

This clonotype was observed at least ten times. This chain connects TRBV5-4 to TRBJ2-3; the match to TRBD2 covers 7 bases. Per germline, CDR1 SGHNT and CDR2 YYREEE (reference sequence). Trimming removed 3 bases from V and 4 bases from J; junction bases left unmatched: 17. CDR3 length equals 18 residues. Here the CDR3 reads CASSSPGRFGGTADTQYF. CDR3 sequence (DNA): TGTGCCAGCAGCTCCCCTGGACGGTTCGGGGGGACTGCAGATACGCAGTATTTT.

This clonotype has at least ten counts. The chain employs TRBV12-3 or TRBV12-4 and TRBJ2-3, with TRBD2 identical over 7 bases. This CDR3 region has 14 residues. V lost 3 bases and J lost 0; bases outside the gene matches: 0. DNA for the CDR3: TGTGCCAGCAGTTTCGGGGGGAGCACAGATACGCAGTATTTT. Translated: CASSFGGSTDTQYF.

This clonotype was seen a few times. The chain couples TRBV20-1 to TRBJ2-5; D may be TRBD1 or TRBD2 (5 bases each). The germline V gene encodes CDR1 DFQATT and CDR2 SNEGSKA (reference sequence). This CDR3 comprises 13 residues. Trimming took off 6 bases at V and 2 bases at J, with 13 bases between the two ends. The DNA of the CDR3 is TGCAGTGCACCGGGACCCCCTCAAGAGACCCAGTACTTC. Its protein is CSAPGPPQETQYF.

This clonotype has more than one count but fewer than ten. This chain joins TRBV11-2 and TRBJ2-5, with D unclear. CDR3 length equals 12 residues. CDR1 and CDR2 from the germline V gene are SGHAT and FQNNGV. The ends were cut back, 5 bases at V and 3 bases at J, with 7 bases in the middle. The CDR3 sequence: CASSRNKETQYF. The CDR3 DNA is TGTGCCAGCAGCCGAAACAAAGAGACCCAGTACTTC.

This clonotype occurred many times. This chain uses TRBV3-1 with TRBJ1-2; possibly TRBD1 for D (6 bases). V was cut by 0 bases and J by 6 bases, with 14 bases left in between. The CDR3 contains 15 residues. Germline-derived CDR1 and CDR2 are LGHDT and YNNKEL (reference sequence). The CDR3 region has the DNA TGTGCCAGCAGCCAAGATGGGGGGGCAGGGCATGGCTACACCTTC. Translating it yields CASSQDGGAGHGYTF. The full variable domain, with the rest looked up from reference TRBV3-1 and TRBJ1-2, is DTAVSQTPKYLVTQMGNDKSIKCEQNLGHDTMYWYKQDSKKFLKIMFSYNNKELIINETVPNRFSPKSPDKAHLNLHINSLELGDSAVYFCASSQDGGAGHGYTFGSGTRLTVV.

The table lists this clonotype with many counts. The chain combines TRBV12-3 or TRBV12-4 with TRBJ2-1; the match to TRBD2 covers 11 bases. The CDR3 loop spans 17 amino acids. V shed 3 bases and J 9 bases; nucleotides not matched to a gene: 13. This CDR3 is CASSFFLAGGRDGEQFF. The CDR3 DNA reads as TGTGCCAGCAGTTTTTTTCTAGCGGGGGGACGAGACGGTGAGCAGTTCTTC.

As regards this clonotype: A much larger clone is a single base away; this may be a read error. The genes are TRBV29-1 and TRBJ2-7, with D unresolved. The germline V gene encodes CDR1 SQVTM and CDR2 ANQGSEA. The CDR3 sequence is 13 residues long. The DNA for the CDR3 is TGCATCGTTGCCGGCCGGGTCTCCAACGAGCAGTACTTC. Translating it yields CIVAGRVSNEQYF.

The gene calls are TRBV6-5 and TRBJ1-2; perhaps TRBD1 as D (5 bases). CDR3 length: 14 amino acids. CDR1 and CDR2 (germline): MNHEY, SVGAGI. V gave up 6 bases and J gave up 8 bases, with 19 bases separating them. The CDR3 region has the DNA TGTGCCAGCAGGACCGAGTGGGGGGAGAGGGGCTACACCTTC. Translated: CASRTEWGERGYTF.

The rearrangement links TRBV7-9 to TRBJ1-1, with D perhaps matching TRBD1 (5 bases). Germline lookup yields CDR1 SEHNR and CDR2 FQNEAQ (reference sequence). Deletions cut 5 bases from V and 4 bases from J, with 14 bases between. The CDR3 length is 14 residues. DNA for the CDR3: TGTGCCAGCAGCCTCACTAACGGGGGCACTGAAGCTTTCTTT. It is translated as CASSLTNGGTEAFF.

This clonotype was seen many times. The chain carries TRBV11-2 and TRBJ1-2; D not certain. V gave up 5 bases and J gave up 4 bases, with 14 bases separating them. The CDR3 contains 14 residues. Germline V gives CDR1 SGHAT, CDR2 FQNNGV. DNA for the CDR3: TGTGCCAGCAGCCAGAGGTCGTCGGGCTATGGCTACACCTTC. It translates to CASSQRSSGYGYTF.

This clonotype came up many times. The chain is built from TRBV10-1 and TRBJ2-3, with 9 bases matching TRBD2. This CDR3 has 16 amino acids. Losses at the gene ends were 2 bases for V and 2 bases for J; bases not matched to a gene: 5. From germline, CDR1 is WNHNN and CDR2 SYGVQD (reference sequence). This CDR3 is CASSEDPGLATDTQYF. DNA for the CDR3: TGCGCCAGCAGTGAGGACCCGGGACTAGCCACAGATACGCAGTATTTT.

The chain links TRBV20-1 to TRBJ1-1; 9 nucleotides agree with TRBD1. This CDR3 is 14 amino acids long. With V trimmed by 5 bases and J by 3 bases, 7 bases remained unmatched. The V gene's germline CDR1 is DFQATT and CDR2 SNEGSKA (reference sequence). CDR3 loop: CSAGEGQGDTEAFF. For the CDR3, the DNA is TGCAGTGCTGGGGAGGGACAGGGAGACACTGAAGCTTTCTTT.

This clonotype has at least ten counts. V gene TRBV15 combines with J gene TRBJ1-2, with D perhaps TRBD1 (5 bases). This CDR3 comprises 12 residues. CDR1 LNHNV and CDR2 YYDKDF come from the germline V gene (reference sequence). V was shortened by 1 base and J by 8 bases, with 8 bases between the two germline ends. In DNA form, the CDR3 reads TGTGCCACCAGCAGAGGCCACAGGGGCTACACCTTC. This sequence encodes CATSRGHRGYTF.

This chain joins TRBV7-2 and TRBJ2-7; 9 positions agree with TRBD1. The V and J ends lost 1 base and 3 bases, in that order; junction bases with no gene match: 1. This CDR3 has 14 amino acids. CDR1 and CDR2 from the germline V gene are SGHTA and FQGNSA. The CDR3 DNA follows: TGTGCCAGCAGCTTAGTGACAGGGGGCTACGAGCAGTACTTC. This translates into CASSLVTGGYEQYF.

This clonotype occurred many times. The V gene is TRBV7-9, the J gene TRBJ2-3; maybe TRBD1 (6 bases). Germline V lookup: CDR1 SEHNR, CDR2 FQNEAQ (reference sequence). The CDR3 loop spans 12 amino acids. V lost 6 bases and J 6 bases, leaving 10 bases between the germline ends. The DNA of the CDR3 is TGTGCCAGCAGTTCCGGACAGGATACGCAGTATTTT. Its protein is CASSSGQDTQYF.

This clonotype was seen only once. CDR3 nucleotide sequence: TGTGCCAGTAGTATGGGTGGTAACGAGCAGTACTTC. As protein: CASSMGGNEQYF. The chain has TRBV19 and TRBJ2-7; unclear D gene. CDR3 size: 12 residues. CDR1 is LNHDA, CDR2 SQIVND, per germline (reference sequence). V was shortened by 3 bases and J by 5 bases, with 8 bases between the two germline ends.

Notes on this clonotype: A read error may explain this, as a much larger clone is one base away. The chain carries TRBV5-4 and TRBJ1-1, with a possible D match to TRBD1 (5 bases). V was trimmed by 3 bases and J by 3 bases, leaving 12 bases between them. Germline CDR1 reads SGHNT; CDR2 reads YYREEE (reference sequence). The CDR3 length is 14 residues. In DNA, the CDR3 is TGTGCCAGCAGCTCGTGGGGCACTCACACTGAAGCTTTCTTT. Protein sequence: CASSSWGTHTEAFF.

This clonotype was counted many times. The rearrangement links TRBV4-1 to TRBJ1-5, with 8 bases identical to TRBD1. The CDR3 is 15 amino acids. Looked up from germline, CDR1 is MGHRA and CDR2 is YSYEKL. Losses at the gene ends were 3 bases for V and 3 bases for J; bases not matched to a gene: 4. The CDR3 DNA follows: TGCGCCAGCAGCCAGTCGGACAGGGCCAATCAGCCCCAGCATTTT. Protein: CASSQSDRANQPQHF.